This T cell receptor (beta chain) was observed in a study of blood T cell repertoires in COVID-19. Whole-study context: The United States, Italy and Spain were the sources of the acute and convalescent COVID-19 samples.

Method: immunoSEQ multiplex PCR; TCRdb's copy keeps in-frame clones and lacks some. The table includes 200,000 to 250,000 clones, approximately 84% detected once. Germline CDR1 is LNHDA and CDR2 is SQIVND (reference sequence). This CDR3 is 15 amino acids long. With 3 bases removed from V and 7 bases from J, the gap between germline ends came to 16 bases. This clone was found once. This receptor was taken from a woman aged 60-75 years with acute or convalescent COVID-19. The rearrangement joins TRBV19 to TRBJ2-1; a possible D gene is TRBD1 (8 bases). Source material: peripheral blood. The CDR3 here is CASSITGGGRNEQFF. The CDR3 DNA reads TGTGCCAGTAGTATCACAGGGGGGGGGCGAAATGAGCAGTTCTTC.